These 10 T cell receptor beta chains were sequenced from one sample in a study of T cell changes during pregnancy in multiple sclerosis. Sequencing used immunoSEQ multiplex PCR; TCRdb keeps in-frame clones, though not all of them. The sample contains roughly 80,000 clones, about 91% of which appear only once. The specimen comprised peripheral blood, sampled before pregnancy. Receptors were obtained from a female donor with multiple sclerosis, enrolled in a pregnancy study.

The chain carries TRBV27 and TRBJ1-2; TRBD1 agrees at 8 bases. Germline assignment: CDR1 MNHEY and CDR2 SMNVEV (reference sequence). The CDR3 sequence is 15 residues long. The V gene end was trimmed by 4 bases and the J gene end by 4 bases; junction bases not matched to a gene: 8. As DNA, the CDR3 is TGTGCCAGCAGTTCGGACAGGGTTCGGGGCTATGGCTACACCTTC. Amino acids: CASSSDRVRGYGYTF.

V usage is TRBV5-4 and J usage is TRBJ2-4, with a tentative D call TRBD2 (6 bases). This CDR3 has 14 amino acids. Germline assignment: CDR1 SGHNT and CDR2 YYREEE (reference sequence). V lost 3 bases and J lost 5, with 12 bases in between. The CDR3 region has the DNA TGTGCCAGCAGCTCCTCATTAGCGGAAAACATTCAGTACTTC. It specifies CASSSSLAENIQYF.

This clone was recorded a few times. CDR3 coding DNA: TGTGCCAGCAGTTTTGGGACAGGGGAAAAACTGTTTTTT. It encodes CASSFGTGEKLFF. The chain employs TRBV27 and TRBJ1-4; TRBD1 matches at 9 bases. With 3 bases clipped from V and 8 bases from J, the junction kept 1 base outside the gene matches. The CDR3 totals 13 residues. Germline V gene data show CDR1 as MNHEY and CDR2 as SMNVEV (reference sequence).

CDR3 in amino acids: CASSFGRSGEVREQFF. The CDR3 DNA follows: TGCGCCAGCAGCTTTGGACGCTCCGGGGAGGTTAGGGAGCAGTTCTTC. The V gene is TRBV5-1, the J gene TRBJ2-1; TRBD2 is a possible D gene (6 bases). The CDR3 length is 16 residues. With 2 bases removed from V and 10 bases from J, the gap between germline ends came to 22 bases. Germline V gene data show CDR1 as SGHRS and CDR2 as YFSETQ. Together with reference TRBV5-1 and TRBJ2-1, the CDR3 gives the full variable domain: KAGVTQTPRYLIKTRGQQVTLSCSPISGHRSVSWYQQTPGQGLQFLFEYFSETQRNKGNFPGRFSGRQFSNSRSEMNVSTLELGDSALYLCASSFGRSGEVREQFFGPGTRLTVL.

This sequence joins TRBV27 and TRBJ2-7; TRBD1 matches at 8 bases. This CDR3 has 14 residues. Germline V gene lookup returns CDR1 MNHEY and CDR2 SMNVEV (reference sequence). V lost 3 bases to trimming and J lost 1 base; unmatched junction nucleotides: 2. CDR3 sequence (DNA): TGTGCCAGCAGTTTCGGGACAGGATCCTACGAGCAGTACTTC. Translated: CASSFGTGSYEQYF.

This CDR3 reads CASSELGYNEQFF. CDR3 nucleotide sequence: TGTGCCAGCAGTGAACTCGGCTACAATGAGCAGTTCTTC. The rearrangement links TRBV2 to TRBJ2-1; D uncertain. Trimming took 2 bases from V and 3 from J, leaving 5 bases between them. This CDR3 comprises 13 residues. The germline CDR1 and CDR2 sequences are SNHLY and FYNNEI.

The J gene is TRBJ1-4, the V gene TRBV5-6, with a possible D match to TRBD1 (6 bases). Trimming removed 0 bases from V and 7 bases from J, with 19 bases in between. CDR1 is SGHDT, CDR2 YYEEEE, per germline. The CDR3 has 17 residues. The CDR3 protein is CASSLVGIGGASEKLFF. As DNA, the CDR3 is TGTGCCAGCAGCTTGGTTGGTATTGGGGGCGCAAGTGAAAAACTGTTTTTT.

This clone came up once. This chain joins TRBV7-2 and TRBJ2-7, with 13 bases fitting TRBD2. V was clipped by 5 bases and J by 6 bases; unmatched bases: 7. The V gene's germline CDR1 is SGHTA and CDR2 FQGNSA. The CDR3 runs 15 residues. The CDR3 DNA reads as TGTGCCAGCAGCCCTGGACTAGCGGGAGTTCCCGAGCAGTACTTC. Translating it yields CASSPGLAGVPEQYF.

This clone was seen a handful of times. This chain uses TRBV5-4 with TRBJ1-2; a weak D match, TRBD1 (5 bases). V lost 0 bases and J 5 bases, leaving 14 bases between the germline ends. Germline CDR1 and CDR2: SGHNT and YYREEE (reference sequence). This CDR3 region has 15 residues. The CDR3 nucleotides read TGTGCCAGCAGCTTGGGAGACTGGGGCACTTATGGCTACACCTTC. This translates into CASSLGDWGTYGYTF. Drawing the rest from reference TRBV5-4 and TRBJ1-2, the complete variable domain is ETGVTQSPTHLIKTRGQQVTLRCSSQSGHNTVSWYQQALGQGPQFIFQYYREEENGRGNFPPRFSGLQFPNYSSELNVNALELDDSALYLCASSLGDWGTYGYTFGSGTRLTVV.

Only one count was recorded for this clone. V is TRBV6-4 and J is TRBJ2-3; no reliable D call. Trimming removed 6 bases at V and 4 bases at J, with 11 bases between. Germline values: CDR1 MRHNA, CDR2 SNTAGT. The CDR3 is 13 residues long. The CDR3, as DNA: TGTGCCAGCAGCCCTTCATCGGCAGATACGCAGTATTTT. Its protein is CASSPSSADTQYF.